This T cell receptor beta chain appears in the sequencing data of a study of T cell responses to AZD1222 COVID-19 vaccine. Study-level points and caveats: The study reported that nearly half of spike-specific TCRs target unmutated variant regions.

The CDR3 totals 13 residues. The V end lost 2 bases, the J end lost 1 base, and 5 bases lay between the germline ends. The germline V gene encodes CDR1 GTSNPN and CDR2 SVGIG (reference sequence). Method: immunoSEQ multiplex PCR; TCRdb's copy keeps in-frame clones and lacks some. This sample has around 80,000 clones, with approximately 83% found just once. On this clone itself: What it binds is not known.

The rearrangement links TRBV30 to TRBJ2-2; no clear D gene. The specimen comprised peripheral blood, sampled 28 days after the second AZD1222 dose. The receptor was derived from an adult who received the AZD1222 COVID-19 vaccine. The CDR3 loop is CAWSFKNTGELFF. CDR3 DNA: TGTGCCTGGAGTTTCAAGAACACCGGGGAGCTGTTTTTT.